A selection of T cell receptor beta chains follows, all from one sample in a study of monozygotic twins with inflammatory bowel disease. TCRdb derives one entry per CDR3 protein from the 5' RACE reads, leaving out DNA. The sample features tens of thousands of distinct CDR3 sequences, with less than 8% in its top ten. The source material was blood. The origin of the receptors is a human donor with ulcerative colitis or Crohn's disease, or a healthy co-twin of an affected twin (not recorded which). CDR3s include the opening cysteine and the closing phenylalanine or tryptophan. Only part of the rows carry a size: once, few, many, or a class if the clone is expanded.

J | size | V | length | CDR3
TRBJ1-3 | . | TRBV5-5 | 15 | CAGSLDGSSGNTIYF
TRBJ1-1 | . | TRBV5-6 | 17 | CASSFLGAGGSNTEAFF
TRBJ2-5 | . | TRBV7-6 | 14 | CASSSNPYQETQYF
TRBJ1-1 | . | TRBV13 | 13 | CASRIRDTTEAFF
TRBJ2-1 | . | TRBV3-1 | 14 | CASSQGRDYNEQFF
TRBJ2-5 | . | TRBV7-9 | 14 | CASSFGTFQETQYF
TRBJ2-1 | . | TRBV3-1 | 16 | CASSQTGFSSYNEQFF
TRBJ2-7 | . | TRBV6-1 | 13 | CASIGKGNPEQYF
TRBJ1-2 | . | TRBV5-6 | 14 | CASSWDRGSVGYTF
TRBJ1-4 | . | TRBV7-2 | 16 | CASSLADAWSAEKLFF
TRBJ1-2 | . | TRBV4-2 | 16 | CASSQGHGLTNYGYTF
TRBJ2-3 | . | TRBV12-3/TRBV12-4 | 15 | CASSFMGLTTDTQYF
TRBJ1-1 | . | TRBV28 | 16 | CASSFQPPPGNTEAFF
TRBJ2-1 | . | TRBV7-9 | 13 | CASSSRGWDEQFF
TRBJ2-1 | medium-sized | TRBV15 | 16 | CATSRARGPGYNEQFF
TRBJ1-1 | . | TRBV7-8 | 14 | CASSPPGRSTEAFF
TRBJ1-1 | . | TRBV14 | 12 | CASSRQNTEAFF
TRBJ2-7 | . | TRBV20-1 | 14 | CSARKETGIYEQYF
TRBJ2-6 | . | TRBV7-2 | 14 | CASSLGPTTNVLTF
TRBJ1-4 | . | TRBV12-3/TRBV12-4 | 13 | CASSLRLLGELFF
TRBJ1-5 | . | TRBV7-8 | 14 | CASSFFGGDQPQHF
TRBJ1-1 | . | TRBV7-9 | 16 | CASSLGGGSTATEAFF